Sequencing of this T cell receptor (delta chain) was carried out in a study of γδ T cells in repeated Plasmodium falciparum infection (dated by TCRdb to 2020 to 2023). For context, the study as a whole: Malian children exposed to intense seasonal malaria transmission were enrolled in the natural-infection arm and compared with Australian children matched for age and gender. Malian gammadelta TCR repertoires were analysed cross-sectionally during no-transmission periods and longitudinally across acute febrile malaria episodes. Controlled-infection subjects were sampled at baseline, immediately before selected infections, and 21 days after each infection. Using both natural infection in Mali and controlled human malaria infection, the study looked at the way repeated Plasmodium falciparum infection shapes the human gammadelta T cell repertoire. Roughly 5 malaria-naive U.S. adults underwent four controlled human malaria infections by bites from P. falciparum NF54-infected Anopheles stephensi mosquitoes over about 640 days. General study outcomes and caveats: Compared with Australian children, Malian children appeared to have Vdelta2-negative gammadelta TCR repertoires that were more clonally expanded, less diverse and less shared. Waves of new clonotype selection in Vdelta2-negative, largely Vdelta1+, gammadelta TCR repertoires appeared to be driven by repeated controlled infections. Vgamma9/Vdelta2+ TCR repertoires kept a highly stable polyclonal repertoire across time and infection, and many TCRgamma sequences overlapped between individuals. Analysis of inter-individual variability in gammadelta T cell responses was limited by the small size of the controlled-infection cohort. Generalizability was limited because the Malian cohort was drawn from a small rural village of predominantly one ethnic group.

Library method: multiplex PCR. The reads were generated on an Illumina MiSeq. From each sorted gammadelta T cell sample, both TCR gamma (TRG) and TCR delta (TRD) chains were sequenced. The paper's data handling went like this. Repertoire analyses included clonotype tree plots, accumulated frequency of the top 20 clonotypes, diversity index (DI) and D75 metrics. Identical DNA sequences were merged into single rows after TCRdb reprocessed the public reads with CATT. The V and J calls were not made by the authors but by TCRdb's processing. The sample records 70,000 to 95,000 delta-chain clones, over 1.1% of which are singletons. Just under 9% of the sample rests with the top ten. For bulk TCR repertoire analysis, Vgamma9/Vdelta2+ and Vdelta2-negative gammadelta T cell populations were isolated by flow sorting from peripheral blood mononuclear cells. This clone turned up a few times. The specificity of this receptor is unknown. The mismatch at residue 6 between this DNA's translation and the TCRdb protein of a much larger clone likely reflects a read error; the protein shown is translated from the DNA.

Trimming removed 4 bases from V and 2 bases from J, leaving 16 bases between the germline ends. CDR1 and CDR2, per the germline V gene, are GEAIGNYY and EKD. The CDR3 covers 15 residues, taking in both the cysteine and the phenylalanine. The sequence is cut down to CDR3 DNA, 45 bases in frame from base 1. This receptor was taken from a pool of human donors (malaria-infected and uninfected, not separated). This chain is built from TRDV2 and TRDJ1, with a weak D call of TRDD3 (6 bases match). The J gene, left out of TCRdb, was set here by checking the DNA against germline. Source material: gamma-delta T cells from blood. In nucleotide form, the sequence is TGTGCCTGTGAGTCCGTGGGGGGAACAACCGATAAACTCATCTTT. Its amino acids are CACESVGGTTDKLIF.